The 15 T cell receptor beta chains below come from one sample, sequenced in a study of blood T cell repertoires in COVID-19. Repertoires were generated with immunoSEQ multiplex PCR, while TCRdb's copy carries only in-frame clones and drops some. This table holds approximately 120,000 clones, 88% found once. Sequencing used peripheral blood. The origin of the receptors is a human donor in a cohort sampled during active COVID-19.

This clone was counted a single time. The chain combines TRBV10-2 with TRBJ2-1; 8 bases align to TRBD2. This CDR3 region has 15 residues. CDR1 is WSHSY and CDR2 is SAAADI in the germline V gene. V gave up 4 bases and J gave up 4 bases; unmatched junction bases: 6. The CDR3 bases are TGCGCCAGCAGTGTTTCGGGAGGGGGATACAATGAGCAGTTCTTC. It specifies CASSVSGGGYNEQFF.

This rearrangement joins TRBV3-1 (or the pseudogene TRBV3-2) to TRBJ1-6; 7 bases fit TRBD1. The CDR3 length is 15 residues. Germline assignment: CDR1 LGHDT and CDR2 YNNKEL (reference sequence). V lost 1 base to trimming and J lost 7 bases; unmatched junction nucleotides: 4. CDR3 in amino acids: CASSQVQGGNSPLHF. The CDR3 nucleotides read TGTGCCAGCAGCCAAGTGCAGGGGGGAAATTCACCCCTCCACTTT.

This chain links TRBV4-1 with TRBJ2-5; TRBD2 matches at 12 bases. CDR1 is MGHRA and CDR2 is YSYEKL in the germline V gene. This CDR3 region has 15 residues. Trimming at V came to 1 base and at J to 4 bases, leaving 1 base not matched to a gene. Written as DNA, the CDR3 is TGCGCCAGCAGCCAAGTGACTAGCGGGGGAGAGACCCAGTACTTC. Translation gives CASSQVTSGGETQYF.

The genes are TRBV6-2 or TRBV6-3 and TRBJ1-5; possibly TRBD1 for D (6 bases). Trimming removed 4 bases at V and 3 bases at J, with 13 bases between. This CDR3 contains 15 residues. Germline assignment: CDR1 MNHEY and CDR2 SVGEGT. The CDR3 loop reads CASSFYRDLNQPQHF. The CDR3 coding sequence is TGTGCCAGCAGTTTTTACAGGGACCTCAATCAGCCCCAGCATTTT.

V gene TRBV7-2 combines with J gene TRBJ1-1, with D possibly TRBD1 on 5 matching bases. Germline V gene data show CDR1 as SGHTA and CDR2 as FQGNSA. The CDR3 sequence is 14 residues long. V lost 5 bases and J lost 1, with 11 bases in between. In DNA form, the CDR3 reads TGTGCCAGCAGCCAATATCAGGGGAACACTGAAGCTTTCTTT. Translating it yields CASSQYQGNTEAFF. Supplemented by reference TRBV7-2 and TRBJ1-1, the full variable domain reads GAGVSQSPSNKVTEKGKDVELRCDPISGHTALYWYRQSLGQGLEFLIYFQGNSAPDKSGLPSDRFSAERTGGSVSTLTIQRTQQEDSAVYLCASSQYQGNTEAFFGQGTRLTVV.

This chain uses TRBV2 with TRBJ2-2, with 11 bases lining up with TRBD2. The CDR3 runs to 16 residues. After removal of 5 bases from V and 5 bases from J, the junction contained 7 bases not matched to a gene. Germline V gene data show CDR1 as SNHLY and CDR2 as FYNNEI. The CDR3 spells CASSQRVAGGTGELFF. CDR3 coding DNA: TGTGCCAGCAGTCAAAGGGTAGCGGGAGGGACCGGGGAGCTGTTTTTT.

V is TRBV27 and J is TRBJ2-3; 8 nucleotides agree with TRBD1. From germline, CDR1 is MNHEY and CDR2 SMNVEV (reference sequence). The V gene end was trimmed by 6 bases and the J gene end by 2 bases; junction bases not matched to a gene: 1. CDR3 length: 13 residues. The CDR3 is CASRQGATDTQYF. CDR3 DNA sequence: TGTGCCAGCAGGCAGGGGGCCACAGATACGCAGTATTTT.

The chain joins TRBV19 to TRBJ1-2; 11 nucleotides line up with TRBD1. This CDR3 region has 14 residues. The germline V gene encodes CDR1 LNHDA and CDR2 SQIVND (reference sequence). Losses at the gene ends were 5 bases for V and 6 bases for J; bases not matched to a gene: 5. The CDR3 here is CASSYSDRGHGYTF. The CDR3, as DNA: TGTGCCAGTAGTTATTCGGACAGGGGGCATGGCTACACCTTC.

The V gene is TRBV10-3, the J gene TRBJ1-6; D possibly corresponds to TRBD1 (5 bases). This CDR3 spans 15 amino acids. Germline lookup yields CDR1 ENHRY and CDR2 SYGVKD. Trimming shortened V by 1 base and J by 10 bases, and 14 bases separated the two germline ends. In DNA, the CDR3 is TGTGCCATCAGTGAGTGGGGGGAGGGTGGATCACCCCTCCACTTT. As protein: CAISEWGEGGSPLHF.

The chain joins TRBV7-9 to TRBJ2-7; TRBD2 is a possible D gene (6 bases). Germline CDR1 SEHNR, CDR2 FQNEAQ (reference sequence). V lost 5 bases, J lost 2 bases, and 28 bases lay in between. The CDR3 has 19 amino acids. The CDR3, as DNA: TGTGCCAGCAGCCCGAAGTCATCTAGCGCTCATAGCCTCGCCTACGAGCAGTACTTC. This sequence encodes CASSPKSSSAHSLAYEQYF.

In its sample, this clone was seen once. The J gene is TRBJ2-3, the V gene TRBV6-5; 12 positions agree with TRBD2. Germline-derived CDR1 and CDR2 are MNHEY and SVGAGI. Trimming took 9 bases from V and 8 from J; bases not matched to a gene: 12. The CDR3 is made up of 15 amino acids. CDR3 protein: CASQNNGLAGFTQYF. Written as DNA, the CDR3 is TGTGCCAGTCAAAACAACGGACTAGCGGGGTTTACGCAGTATTTT.

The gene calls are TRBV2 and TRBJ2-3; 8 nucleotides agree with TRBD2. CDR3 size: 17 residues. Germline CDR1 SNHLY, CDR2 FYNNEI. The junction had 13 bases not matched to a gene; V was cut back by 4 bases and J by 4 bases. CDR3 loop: CASSGHTAGGISDTQYF. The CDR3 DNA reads TGTGCCAGCAGTGGACATACGGCGGGAGGTATCTCAGATACGCAGTATTTT.

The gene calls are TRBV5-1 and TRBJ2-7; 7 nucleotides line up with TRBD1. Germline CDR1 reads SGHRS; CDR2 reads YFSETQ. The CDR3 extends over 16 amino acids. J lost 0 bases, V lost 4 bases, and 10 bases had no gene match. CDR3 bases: TGCGCCAGCAGCGTGCAGGGACAGTTACCCTCCTACGAGCAGTACTTC. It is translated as CASSVQGQLPSYEQYF. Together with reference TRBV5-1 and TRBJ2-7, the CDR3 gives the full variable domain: KAGVTQTPRYLIKTRGQQVTLSCSPISGHRSVSWYQQTPGQGLQFLFEYFSETQRNKGNFPGRFSGRQFSNSRSEMNVSTLELGDSALYLCASSVQGQLPSYEQYFGPGTRLTVT.

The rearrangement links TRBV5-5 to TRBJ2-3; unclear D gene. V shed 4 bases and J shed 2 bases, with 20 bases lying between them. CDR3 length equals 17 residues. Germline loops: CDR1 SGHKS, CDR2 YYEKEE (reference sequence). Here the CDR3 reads CASSPRHETYNTDTQYF. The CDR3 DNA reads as TGTGCCAGCAGCCCCCGCCATGAGACTTACAACACAGATACGCAGTATTTT.

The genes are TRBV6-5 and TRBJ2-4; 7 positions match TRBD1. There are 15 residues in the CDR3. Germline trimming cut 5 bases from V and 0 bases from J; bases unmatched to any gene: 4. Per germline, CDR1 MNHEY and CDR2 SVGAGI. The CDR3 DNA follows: TGTGCCAGCAGTCGGACAGGAATAGCCAAAAACATTCAGTACTTC. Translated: CASSRTGIAKNIQYF.